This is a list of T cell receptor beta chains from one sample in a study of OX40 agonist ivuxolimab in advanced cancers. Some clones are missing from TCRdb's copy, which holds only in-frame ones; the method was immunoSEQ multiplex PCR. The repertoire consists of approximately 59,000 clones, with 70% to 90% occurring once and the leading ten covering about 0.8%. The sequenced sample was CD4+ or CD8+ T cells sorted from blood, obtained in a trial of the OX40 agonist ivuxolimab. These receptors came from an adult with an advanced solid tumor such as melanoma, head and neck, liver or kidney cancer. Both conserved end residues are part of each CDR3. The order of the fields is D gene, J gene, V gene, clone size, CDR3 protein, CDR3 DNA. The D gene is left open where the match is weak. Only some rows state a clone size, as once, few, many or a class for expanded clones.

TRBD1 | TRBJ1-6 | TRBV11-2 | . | CASSRDRGNSPLHF | TGTGCCAGCAGCCGGGACAGGGGAAATTCACCCCTCCACTTT
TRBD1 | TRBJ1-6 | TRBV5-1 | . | CASSRIGTDNSPLHF | TGCGCCAGCAGCCGGATCGGGACAGATAATTCACCCCTCCACTTT
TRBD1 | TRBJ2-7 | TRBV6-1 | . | CASSESWDSYEQYF | TGTGCCAGCAGTGAAAGTTGGGACAGCTACGAGCAGTACTTC
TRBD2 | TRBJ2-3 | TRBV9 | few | CASSEIAGGLVTQYF | TGTGCCAGCAGCGAAATAGCGGGGGGGCTGGTTACGCAGTATTTT
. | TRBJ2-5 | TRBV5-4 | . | CASSGRGPGETQYF | TGTGCCAGCAGCGGACGGGGGCCGGGGGAGACCCAGTACTTC
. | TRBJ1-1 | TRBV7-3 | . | CASSTRQLNTEAFF | TGTGCCAGCAGCACCCGACAGCTTAACACTGAAGCTTTCTTT
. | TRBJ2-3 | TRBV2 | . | CASSEFRQGTDTQYF | TGTGCCAGCAGTGAATTTCGACAGGGCACAGATACGCAGTATTTT
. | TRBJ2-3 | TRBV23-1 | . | CASSHGTTQYF | TGCGCCAGCAGTCATGGGACTACGCAGTATTTT
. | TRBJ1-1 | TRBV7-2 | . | CASSLSGVNTEAFF | TGTGCCAGCAGCCTATCGGGGGTGAACACTGAAGCTTTCTTT
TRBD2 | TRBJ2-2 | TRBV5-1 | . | CASSLAVGAGDTGELFF | TGCGCCAGCAGCTTGGCCGTCGGGGCGGGGGACACCGGGGAGCTGTTTTTT
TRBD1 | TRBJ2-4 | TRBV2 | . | CASSPPPDRVQAKNIQYF | TGTGCCAGCAGCCCCCCGCCGGACAGGGTTCAAGCCAAAAACATTCAGTACTTC
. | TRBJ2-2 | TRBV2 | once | CASSPRAQDGELFF | TGTGCCAGCAGTCCCCGGGCCCAGGACGGGGAGCTGTTTTTT
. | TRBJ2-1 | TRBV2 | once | CASRRDLGEQFF | TGTGCCAGCAGGCGGGACTTAGGTGAGCAGTTCTTC
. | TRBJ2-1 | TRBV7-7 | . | CASSPGTDRSNNEQFF | TGTGCCAGCAGCCCAGGCACCGACAGGTCTAACAATGAGCAGTTCTTC
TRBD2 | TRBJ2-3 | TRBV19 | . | CASSIGGDTDTQYF | TGTGCCAGTAGTATCGGGGGGGACACAGATACGCAGTATTTT
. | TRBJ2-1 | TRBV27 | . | CASSLGGGEQFF | TGTGCCAGCAGTTTAGGAGGAGGGGAGCAGTTCTTC
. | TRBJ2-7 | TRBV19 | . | CASSTPSPASSYEQYF | TGTGCCAGTAGTACCCCTAGCCCAGCGAGCTCCTACGAGCAGTACTTC
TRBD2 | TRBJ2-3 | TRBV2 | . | CASRTLAGGGRDTQYF | TGTGCCAGCAGGACACTAGCGGGGGGAGGGAGAGATACGCAGTATTTT
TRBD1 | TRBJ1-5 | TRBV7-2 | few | CASSTQGVQPQHF | TGTGCCAGCAGTACCCAGGGGGTTCAGCCCCAGCATTTT
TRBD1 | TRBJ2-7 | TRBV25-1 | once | CASSESAPDRAEIYEQYF | TGTGCCAGCAGTGAATCCGCACCCGACAGGGCCGAGATCTACGAGCAGTACTTC
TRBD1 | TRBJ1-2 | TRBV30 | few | CAWSPPETGRGGYTF | TGTGCCTGGAGTCCGCCCGAGACAGGGAGGGGTGGCTACACCTTC
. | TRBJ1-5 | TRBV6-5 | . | CASSPRTAHQPQHF | TGTGCCAGCAGCCCACGGACAGCTCATCAGCCCCAGCATTTT
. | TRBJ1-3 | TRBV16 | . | CASSQSRTGTLSGNTIYF | TGTGCCAGCAGCCAATCGAGAACAGGCACCCTCTCTGGAAACACCATATATTTT
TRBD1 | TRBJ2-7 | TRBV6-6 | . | CASSYSGRGPYEQYF | TGTGCCAGCAGTTACTCGGGCAGGGGGCCCTACGAGCAGTACTTC
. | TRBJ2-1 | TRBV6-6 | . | CASSLRQDVPYNEQFF | TGTGCCAGCAGTCTTCGACAGGATGTGCCCTACAATGAGCAGTTCTTC
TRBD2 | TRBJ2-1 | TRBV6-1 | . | CASSDLSGGRNEQFF | TGTGCCAGCAGTGACCTAAGCGGGGGGCGCAATGAGCAGTTCTTC
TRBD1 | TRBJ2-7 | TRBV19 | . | CASSTRQGPGEQYF | TGTGCCAGTAGCACCAGACAGGGGCCGGGGGAGCAGTACTTC
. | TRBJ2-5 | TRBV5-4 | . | CASSLASVQETQYF | TGTGCCAGCAGCTTGGCGTCAGTCCAAGAGACCCAGTACTTC
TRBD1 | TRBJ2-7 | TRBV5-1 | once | CASSLAGPGTGYEQYF | TGCGCCAGCAGCTTGGCCGGTCCTGGGACAGGCTACGAGCAGTACTTC
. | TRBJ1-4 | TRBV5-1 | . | CASSSTGWANEKLFF | TGCGCCAGCAGCTCCACAGGTTGGGCTAATGAAAAACTGTTTTTT
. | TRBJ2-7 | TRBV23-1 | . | CASSQLCGVGCEQYF | TGCGCCAGCAGTCAATTGTGCGGGGTTGGGTGCGAGCAGTACTTC
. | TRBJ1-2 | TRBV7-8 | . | CASSSRFREANYGYTF | TGTGCCAGCAGCTCCCGCTTCCGGGAAGCTAACTATGGCTACACCTTC
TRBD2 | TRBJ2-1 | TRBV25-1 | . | CASTGGVSYNEQFF | TGTGCCAGCACCGGGGGGGTCTCCTACAATGAGCAGTTCTTC
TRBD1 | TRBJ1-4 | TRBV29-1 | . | CSVTGGAEEKLFF | TGCAGCGTCACAGGGGGCGCCGAAGAAAAACTGTTTTTT
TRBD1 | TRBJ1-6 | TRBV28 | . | CASKGPGQGYNSPLHF | TGTGCCAGCAAGGGTCCGGGACAGGGGTATAATTCACCCCTCCACTTT
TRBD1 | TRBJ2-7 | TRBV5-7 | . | CASSPSDRGIDEQYF | TGTGCCAGCAGCCCGTCGGACAGGGGCATCGACGAGCAGTACTTC
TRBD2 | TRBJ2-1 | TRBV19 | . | CATKGGGADNEQFF | TGTGCCACTAAGGGCGGGGGGGCCGACAATGAGCAGTTCTTC
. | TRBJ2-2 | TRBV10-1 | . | CASSEREGVTGELFF | TGCGCCAGCAGTGAGAGGGAGGGGGTCACCGGGGAGCTGTTTTTT
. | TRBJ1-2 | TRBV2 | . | CASSDKGDRGYTF | TGTGCCAGCAGTGATAAGGGGGACCGCGGCTACACCTTC
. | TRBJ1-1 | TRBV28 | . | CASSLLGRVNTEAFF | TGTGCCAGCAGTTTATTGGGCAGGGTGAACACTGAAGCTTTCTTT
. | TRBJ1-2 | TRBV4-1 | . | CASSQDRNPPGGYTF | TGCGCCAGCAGCCAAGATCGGAATCCTCCGGGGGGCTACACCTTC
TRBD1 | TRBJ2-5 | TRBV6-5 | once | CACGDRGGLETQYF | TGTGCCTGCGGGGACAGGGGAGGGTTAGAGACCCAGTACTTC
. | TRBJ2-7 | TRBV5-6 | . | CASTAVRFNEQYF | TGTGCCAGCACCGCAGTCCGGTTTAACGAGCAGTACTTC
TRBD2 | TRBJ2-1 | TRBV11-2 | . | CASSFWTSSRYNEQFF | TGTGCCAGCAGCTTTTGGACTAGCAGCCGCTACAATGAGCAGTTCTTC
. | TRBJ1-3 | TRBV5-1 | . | CASSLSGSGNTIYF | TGCGCCAGCAGCTTGTCGGGTTCTGGAAACACCATATATTTT
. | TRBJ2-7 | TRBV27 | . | CASSFLGDGGEQYF | TGTGCCAGCAGTTTTTTGGGCGACGGGGGCGAGCAGTACTTC
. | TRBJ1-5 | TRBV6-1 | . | CASGPGGGNQPQHF | TGTGCCAGCGGCCCCGGGGGGGGCAATCAGCCCCAGCATTTT
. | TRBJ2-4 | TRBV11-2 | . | CASSLSRVGAKNIQYF | TGTGCCAGCAGCTTATCCAGGGTCGGGGCCAAAAACATTCAGTACTTC
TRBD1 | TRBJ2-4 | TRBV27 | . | CASRGQGAKNIQYF | TGTGCCAGCAGAGGACAGGGGGCCAAAAACATTCAGTACTTC
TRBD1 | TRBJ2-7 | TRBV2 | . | CASSTGPGQGTYEQYF | TGTGCCAGCAGCACGGGACCGGGACAGGGGACCTACGAGCAGTACTTC
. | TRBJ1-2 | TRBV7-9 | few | CASSLAHSNYGYTF | TGTGCCAGCAGCTTAGCGCACAGTAACTATGGCTACACCTTC
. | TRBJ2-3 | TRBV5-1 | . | CASSLMEGADTQYF | TGCGCCAGCAGCTTAATGGAGGGCGCAGATACGCAGTATTTT
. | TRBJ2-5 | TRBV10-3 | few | CAISDISTGYQETQYF | TGTGCCATCAGTGATATCTCCACAGGGTACCAAGAGACCCAGTACTTC
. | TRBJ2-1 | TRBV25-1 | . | CASSELGLVDNEQFF | TGTGCCAGCAGTGAATTAGGCTTGGTAGACAATGAGCAGTTCTTC
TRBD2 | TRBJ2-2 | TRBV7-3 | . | CASSLSPGRTGELFF | TGTGCCAGCAGCTTATCGCCCGGGAGGACCGGGGAGCTGTTTTTT
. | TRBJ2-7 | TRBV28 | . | CASSLSGAGWSYEQYF | TGTGCCAGCAGTTTAAGTGGGGCAGGGTGGTCCTACGAGCAGTACTTC
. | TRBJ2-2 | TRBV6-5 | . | CASSSVDTGELFF | TGTGCCAGCAGTTCAGTAGACACCGGGGAGCTGTTTTTT